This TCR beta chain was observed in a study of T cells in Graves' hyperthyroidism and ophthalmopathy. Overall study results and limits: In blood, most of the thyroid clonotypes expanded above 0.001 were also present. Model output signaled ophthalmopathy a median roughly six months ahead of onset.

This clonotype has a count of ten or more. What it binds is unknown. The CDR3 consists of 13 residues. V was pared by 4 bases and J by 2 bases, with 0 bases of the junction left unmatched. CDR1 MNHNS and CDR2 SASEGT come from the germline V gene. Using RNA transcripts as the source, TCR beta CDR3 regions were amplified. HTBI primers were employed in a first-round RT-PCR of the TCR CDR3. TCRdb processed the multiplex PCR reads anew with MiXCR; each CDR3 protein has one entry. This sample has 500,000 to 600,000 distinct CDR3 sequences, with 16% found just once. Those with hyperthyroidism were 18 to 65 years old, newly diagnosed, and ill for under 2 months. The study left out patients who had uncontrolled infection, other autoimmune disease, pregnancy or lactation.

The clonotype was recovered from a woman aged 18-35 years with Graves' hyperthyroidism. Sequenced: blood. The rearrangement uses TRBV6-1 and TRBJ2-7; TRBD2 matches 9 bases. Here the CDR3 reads CASSGLAAYEQYF. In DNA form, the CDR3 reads TGTGCCAGCAGTGGACTAGCGGCCTACGAGCAGTACTTC.